This T cell receptor beta chain was found in a study of cytomegalovirus exposure and HLA in healthy donors. This CDR3 contains 15 residues. Trimming removed 0 bases at V and 3 bases at J, with 9 bases between. Germline CDR1 ENHRY, CDR2 SYGVKD. Primers included in the PCR were 60 Vbeta and 13 Jbeta primers. Profiling relied on immunoSEQ multiplex PCR, and the TCRdb table lists in-frame clones only, not all of them. The top ten hold about 4.2% of the sample, which has around 100,000 clones, over 65% seen once. The clonotype originates from a woman aged 40 to 55 in good health and CMV-seropositive. Sequenced: PBMCs. The chain joins TRBV10-3 to TRBJ1-5; D is undetermined. In nucleotides, the CDR3 is TGTGCCATCAGTGAGTCCGGACTCCTCAATCAGCCCCAGCATTTT. Amino acids: CAISESGLLNQPQHF.